Included here is one TCR beta chain sequence, with context. Its antigen is unknown. This sample stems from a study of CD8 T cells in ankylosing spondylitis. Study results and limitations: As reported, disease-linked clones showed significant enrichment in matched ankylosing spondylitis synovial fluid. The study identified a TCR beta motif of several highly homologous variants that appeared characteristic of ankylosing spondylitis blood. Existing reports had already noted some motif variants in reactive arthritis synovial fluid and blood.

Molecular-barcoded quantitative 5'-RACE produced these TCR beta libraries. TCRdb re-called the 5' RACE reads through MiXCR, storing one row per CDR3 protein. The sample yields a few hundred thousand distinct CDR3 sequences, around 17% seen once. The V gene lost 0 bases and the J gene lost 7 bases, with 10 bases spanning the gap. In germline, CDR1 is SEHNR, CDR2 FQNEAQ (reference sequence). CDR3 length: 14 residues. The genes are TRBV7-9 and TRBJ2-1; D may be TRBD2 (6 bases). The specimen sequenced was blood, either unsorted or a sorted T cell fraction (not recorded which). The TCR comes from a male donor with ankylosing spondylitis. The chain's CDR3 is CASSLAGGLNEQFF. Here the CDR3 DNA reads TGTGCCAGCAGCTTAGCCGGAGGGCTTAATGAGCAGTTCTTC.